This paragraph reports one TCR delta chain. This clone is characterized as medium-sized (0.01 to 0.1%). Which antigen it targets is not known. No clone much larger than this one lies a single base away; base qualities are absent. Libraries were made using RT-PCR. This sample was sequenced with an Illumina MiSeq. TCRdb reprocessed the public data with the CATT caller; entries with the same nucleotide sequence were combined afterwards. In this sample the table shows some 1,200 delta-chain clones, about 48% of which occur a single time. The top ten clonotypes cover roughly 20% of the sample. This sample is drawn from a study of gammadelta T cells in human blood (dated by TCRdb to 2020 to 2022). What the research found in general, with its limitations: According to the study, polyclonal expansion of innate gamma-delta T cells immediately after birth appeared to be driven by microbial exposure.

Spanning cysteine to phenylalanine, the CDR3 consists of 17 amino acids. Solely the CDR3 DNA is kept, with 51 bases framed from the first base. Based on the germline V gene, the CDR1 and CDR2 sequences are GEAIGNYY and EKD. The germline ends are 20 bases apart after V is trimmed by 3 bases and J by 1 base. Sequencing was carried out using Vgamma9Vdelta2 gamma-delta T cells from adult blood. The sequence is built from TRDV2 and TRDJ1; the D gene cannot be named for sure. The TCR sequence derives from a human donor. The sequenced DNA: TGTGCCTGTGACCCCCTCGGAGCTGTCCAACTCACCGATAAACTCATCTTT. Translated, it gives CACDPLGAVQLTDKLIF.